The clone carrying this T cell receptor (beta chain) was detected many times. The antigen remains unidentified. This beta chain turned up in a library designed for alpha chains; as an off-target read, its abundance says little. V lost 0 bases and J lost 5, with 9 bases in between. Looked up from germline, CDR1 is SGHRS and CDR2 is YFSETQ. The CDR3 totals 13 residues. These data belong to a study of spatial heterogeneity in lung cancer. Whole-study results and caveats: Tumors with more nonsynonymous mutations had more expanded intratumoral alpha and beta TCRs.

Time point specified: sample taken at primary tumor resection. One entry per CDR3 protein results from TCRdb running MiXCR on the 5' RACE reads. The sample lists about 13,000 distinct CDR3 sequences; approximately 5.5% were seen once. The chain combines TRBV5-1 with TRBJ2-7; the D gene is possibly TRBD1 (6 bases). This specimen was lung tumor tissue, taken at surgery. The sequence was obtained from a male donor with early-stage non-small cell lung cancer. The CDR3 nucleotides are TGCGCCAGCAGCTTGGGACAGGACAACGAGCAGTACTTC. Translated, it gives CASSLGQDNEQYF.